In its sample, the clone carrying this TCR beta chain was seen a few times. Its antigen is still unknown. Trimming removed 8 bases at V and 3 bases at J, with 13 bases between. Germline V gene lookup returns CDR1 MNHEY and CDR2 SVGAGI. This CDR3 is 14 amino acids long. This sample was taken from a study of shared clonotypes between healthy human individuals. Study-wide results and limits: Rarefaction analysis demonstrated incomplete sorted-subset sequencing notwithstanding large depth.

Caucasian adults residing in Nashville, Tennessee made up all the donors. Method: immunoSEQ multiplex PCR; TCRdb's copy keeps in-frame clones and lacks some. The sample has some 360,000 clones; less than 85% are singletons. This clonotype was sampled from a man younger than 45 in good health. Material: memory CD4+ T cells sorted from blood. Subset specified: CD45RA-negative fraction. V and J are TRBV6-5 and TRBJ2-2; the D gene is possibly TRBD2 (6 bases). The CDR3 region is CASALARYTGELFF. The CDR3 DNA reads TGTGCCAGCGCGCTAGCGAGGTACACCGGGGAGCTGTTTTTT.